This T cell receptor beta chain was obtained from a study of blood T cell repertoires in COVID-19. Germline lookup yields CDR1 MNHNY and CDR2 SVGAGI (reference sequence). V was cut by 0 bases and J by 4 bases, with 12 bases left in between. This CDR3 contains 15 residues. Produced via immunoSEQ multiplex PCR; TCRdb's table is partial and in-frame only. The sample lists about 240,000 clones, 75% to 90% occurring once. Sequenced sample: peripheral blood. This chain links TRBV6-6 with TRBJ1-1; D is unresolved. The origin of this receptor is a woman in her sixties or seventies with active or convalescent COVID-19. CDR3 in amino acids: CASSYSNGVGTEAFF. CDR3 nucleotide sequence: TGTGCCAGCAGTTACTCGAACGGGGTGGGCACTGAAGCTTTCTTT.